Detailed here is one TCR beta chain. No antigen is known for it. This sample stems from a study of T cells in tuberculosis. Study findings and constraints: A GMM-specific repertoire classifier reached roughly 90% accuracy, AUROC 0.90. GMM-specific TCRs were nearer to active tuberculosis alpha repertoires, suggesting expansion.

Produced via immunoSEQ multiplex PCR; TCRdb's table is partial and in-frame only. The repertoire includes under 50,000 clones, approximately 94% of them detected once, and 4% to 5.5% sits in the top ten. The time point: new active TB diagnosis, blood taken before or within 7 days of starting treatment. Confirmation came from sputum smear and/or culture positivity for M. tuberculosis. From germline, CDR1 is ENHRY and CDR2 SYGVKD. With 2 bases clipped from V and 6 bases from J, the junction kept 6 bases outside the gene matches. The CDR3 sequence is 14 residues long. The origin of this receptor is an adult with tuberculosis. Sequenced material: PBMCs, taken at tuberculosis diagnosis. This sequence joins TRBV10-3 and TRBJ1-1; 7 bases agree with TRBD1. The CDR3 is CAISETGDRAEAFF. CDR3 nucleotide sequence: TGTGCCATCAGTGAGACAGGGGATAGAGCTGAAGCTTTCTTT.